The sequence of this TCR beta chain was determined in a study of neurological immune-mediated disorders. Overall study results and limits: Levels of TCR clonal expansion peaked in HTLV-1-associated myelopathy and reached their lowest in multiple sclerosis, under those of healthy controls.

A single run covered 15-18 subjects with over 200 million TCR-beta sequences. Each CDR3 protein is one row after TCRdb ran MiXCR on the 5' RACE reads. The table shows about 99,000 distinct CDR3 sequences, with less than 14% occurring only once. This clonotype was detected ten times or more. Its antigen is as yet unknown. The V gene's germline CDR1 is MDHEN and CDR2 SYDVKM. The CDR3 runs 15 residues. V shed 2 bases, J shed 6 bases, and the junction held 7 bases outside the gene matches. Specified time point: longitudinal time-point 3. Preparation of the unsorted libraries drew on 2 million PBMCs stored at -80 C.

The V and J genes are TRBV28 and TRBJ1-5, with 7 bases aligning to TRBD1. Sequenced input: PBMCs. This receptor was taken from a female donor with HTLV-1-associated myelopathy (HAM/TSP). DNA of the CDR3: TGTGCCAGCAGTTTAACCCCAGGGGGAGGTCAGCCCCAGCATTTT. Protein sequence: CASSLTPGGGQPQHF.